This entry lists 17 T cell receptor beta chains sequenced from one sample in a study of CD8+CD57+ T cells in acquired aplastic anemia. Flow cytometry had shown expanded CD8+CD57+ cells in the patients chosen for sequencing. Genomic DNA provided the template from which TCR beta VDJ and CDR3 profiles were obtained. TCRdb processed the reads anew with MiXCR; each CDR3 protein has one entry. The profile shows approximately 300,000 distinct CDR3 sequences, roughly 59% of them singletons. The specimen was sorted CD4+, CD8+, or CD8+CD57+ T cells (not recorded which) from PBMCs. The receptors were sampled from a human donor with aplastic anemia.

At least ten counts were recorded for this clonotype. The chain couples TRBV24-1 to TRBJ2-2; 12 bases match TRBD2. CDR1 KGHDR and CDR2 SFDVKD come from the germline V gene. CDR3 size: 18 residues. The trim removed 3 bases at V and 0 bases at J, leaving 4 bases unmatched. The CDR3 is CATSDVRLAGANTGELFF. The CDR3 nucleotides read TGTGCCACCAGTGATGTTCGACTAGCGGGGGCGAACACCGGGGAGCTGTTTTTT.

This clonotype was detected only a few times. J is TRBJ2-1 and V is TRBV15, with 12 bases aligning to TRBD2. The CDR3 is 15 amino acids. The germline gives CDR1 LNHNV, CDR2 YYDKDF (reference sequence). V lost 6 bases to trimming and J lost 4 bases; unmatched junction nucleotides: 4. The DNA of the CDR3 is TGTGCCACCAGGGAGCTAGCGGGAGGGTACAATGAGCAGTTCTTC. This encodes CATRELAGGYNEQFF.

A single count supports this clonotype. This chain uses TRBV7-3 with TRBJ2-1, with D perhaps matching TRBD2 (6 bases). Germline CDR1 reads SGHTA; CDR2 reads FQGTGA. CDR3 length equals 15 residues. The ends were cut back, 5 bases at V and 7 bases at J, with 18 bases in the middle. CDR3 in DNA: TGTGCCAGCAGCGGAGGGGATGGTGATCAGAATGAGCAGTTCTTC. Translating it yields CASSGGDGDQNEQFF.

The chain has TRBV29-1 and TRBJ1-3; D unclear. Trimming shortened V by 5 bases and J by 0 bases, and 8 bases separated the two germline ends. This CDR3 comprises 13 residues. CDR1 SQVTM and CDR2 ANQGSEA come from the germline V gene. CDR3 residues: CSVTLASGNTIYF. The CDR3 DNA reads TGCAGCGTTACTCTGGCCTCTGGAAACACCATATATTTT.

Many counts were recorded for this clonotype. The J gene is TRBJ2-1, the V gene TRBV19; D possibly corresponds to TRBD1 (6 bases). The germline V and J ends were trimmed by 2 bases and 8 bases, with 13 bases remaining between them. Germline CDR1 LNHDA, CDR2 SQIVND (reference sequence). This CDR3 contains 14 residues. CDR3 in DNA: TGTGCCAGTAGTATACAAGGGGGTCTCGATGAGCAGTTCTTC. Translated, it gives CASSIQGGLDEQFF.

This clonotype was found once. This chain links TRBV2 with TRBJ1-1; D remains unclear. The V gene lost 6 bases and the J gene lost 1 base, with 9 bases spanning the gap. Germline V gene lookup returns CDR1 SNHLY and CDR2 FYNNEI. The CDR3 loop spans 13 amino acids. The CDR3 protein is CASSKAENTEAFF. Written as DNA, the CDR3 is TGTGCCAGCAGCAAGGCAGAGAACACTGAAGCTTTCTTT.

Ten or more counts support this clonotype. This chain connects TRBV20-1 to TRBJ1-6; 7 bases fit TRBD1. With V trimmed by 2 bases and J by 4 bases, 2 bases remained unmatched. CDR3 length equals 14 residues. Germline V lookup: CDR1 DFQATT, CDR2 SNEGSKA (reference sequence). The CDR3 sequence is CSARRGQYNSPLHF. In nucleotides, the CDR3 is TGCAGTGCTAGACGGGGACAGTATAATTCACCCCTCCACTTT.

This clonotype showed up many times. The CDR3 loop reads CATQTSGRGEQYF. DNA for the CDR3: TGTGCCACCCAGACTAGCGGGAGAGGTGAGCAGTACTTC. V and J are TRBV2 and TRBJ2-7, with 12 bases fitting TRBD2. V trimming: 10 bases; J trimming: 7 bases; junction bases outside the gene matches: 8. Germline lookup yields CDR1 SNHLY and CDR2 FYNNEI. There are 13 residues in the CDR3.

At least ten counts were recorded for this clonotype. This rearrangement joins TRBV5-8 to TRBJ1-1; the D is unclear. Germline V gene sequence: CDR1 SGHTS, CDR2 YDEGEE. The CDR3 spans 14 residues. Deletions cut 4 bases from V and 1 base from J, with 11 bases between. The CDR3 nucleotides read TGTGCCAGCAGCCCCGGACTCCCGAACACTGAAGCTTTCTTT. Amino acid sequence: CASSPGLPNTEAFF.

This clonotype occurred a few times. At one end, the junction sequence differs from germline, possibly due to a read error. J is TRBJ2-6 and V is TRBV27; D ambiguous. From germline, CDR1 is MNHEY and CDR2 SMNVEV (reference sequence). The CDR3 is made up of 13 amino acids. The DNA of the CDR3 is TGTGCCAGCAGGTTATCTGGGGCCAACGTCCTGACTTTC. This translates into CASRLSGANVLTF.

As to this clonotype: This may be a read error: a much more frequent sequence differs by one nucleotide. This chain joins TRBV7-2 and TRBJ1-1; D unresolved. The CDR3 contains 11 residues. The germline gives CDR1 SGHTA, CDR2 FQGNSA. The CDR3 sequence is CARSFLREAFF. The CDR3 nucleotides are TGTGCCCGCAGCTTTCTCAGGGAAGCTTTCTTT.

The chain recombines TRBV5-4 with TRBJ1-3; unclear D gene. V lost 0 bases to trimming and J lost 2 bases, with 12 bases between them. Germline CDR1 and CDR2: SGHNT and YYREEE (reference sequence). The CDR3 consists of 16 residues. In DNA form, the CDR3 reads TGTGCCAGCAGCTTGGACCCTATAGGGACTGGAAACACCATATATTTT. It specifies CASSLDPIGTGNTIYF.

V gene TRBV7-2 combines with J gene TRBJ2-7, with a tentative D call TRBD1 (5 bases). Per germline, CDR1 SGHTA and CDR2 FQGNSA. This CDR3 comprises 12 residues. V was clipped by 5 bases and J by 4 bases, with 9 bases between them. The CDR3 DNA follows: TGTGCCAGCAGCAAGACAGATTACGAGCAGTACTTC. Translating gives CASSKTDYEQYF. The whole variable domain, filled in from reference TRBV7-2 and TRBJ2-7, reads GAGVSQSPSNKVTEKGKDVELRCDPISGHTALYWYRQSLGQGLEFLIYFQGNSAPDKSGLPSDRFSAERTGGSVSTLTIQRTQQEDSAVYLCASSKTDYEQYFGPGTRLTVT.

On this clonotype: An end of the junction differs from the germline gene, which may be a read error. This chain connects TRBV2 to TRBJ1-1, with D possibly being TRBD1 (5 bases). The germline V gene encodes CDR1 SNHLY and CDR2 FYNNEI. The CDR3 is made up of 15 amino acids. The CDR3: CASSASNRDATEAFF. The CDR3 region has the DNA TGTGCCAGCAGTGCAAGTAACCGGGACGCCACTGAAGCTTTTTTT.

This clonotype has just one count. The CDR3: CSARVGSGGPSTDTQYF. For the CDR3, the DNA is TGCAGTGCTAGGGTGGGGAGCGGGGGCCCTAGCACAGATACGCAGTATTTT. The chain recombines TRBV20-1 with TRBJ2-3; 8 bases match TRBD2. This CDR3 contains 17 residues. Germline-derived CDR1 and CDR2 are DFQATT and SNEGSKA (reference sequence). The V segment lost 3 bases and the J segment 0 bases; nucleotides outside the gene matches: 11.

This clonotype was observed a few times. A much larger clone sits a single nucleotide away, making a read error possible. The chain carries TRBV5-6 and TRBJ2-2; 8 nucleotides match TRBD2. The CDR3 covers 14 residues. CDR1 and CDR2 from the germline V gene are SGHDT and YYEEEE. The CDR3 DNA follows: TGTGCCAGCAGCCCGGTATCGTACGGGGGGGAGCTGTCTTTT. Translated, it gives CASSPVSYGGELSF.

The chain joins TRBV5-6 to TRBJ1-2, with D tentatively TRBD1 (5 bases). There are 13 residues in the CDR3. V lost 4 bases to trimming and J lost 5 bases, with 12 bases between them. Per the germline V gene, CDR1 is SGHDT and CDR2 is YYEEEE. The CDR3 loop reads CASSTGTEYGYTF. CDR3 nucleotides: TGTGCCAGCAGCACCGGGACGGAGTATGGCTACACCTTC.